Below are 27 T cell receptor beta chains sequenced from a single sample in a study of blood T cell repertoires in COVID-19. Clones were read by immunoSEQ multiplex PCR, and TCRdb kept only the in-frame ones, dropping some. This table has fewer than 50,000 clones, about 90% appearing once. Specimen: peripheral blood. Every receptor here comes from a man in his 60s with COVID-19, enrolled during active disease.

The J gene is TRBJ2-3, the V gene TRBV2; 9 bases agree with TRBD2. Germline CDR1 SNHLY, CDR2 FYNNEI. The CDR3 runs to 14 residues. V shed 7 bases, J shed 2 bases, and the junction held 4 bases outside the gene matches. The CDR3 nucleotides are TGTGCCAGCACAAGACTAGCGGCCACAGATACGCAGTATTTT. Its protein product is CASTRLAATDTQYF.

The chain is built from TRBV20-1 and TRBJ2-1, with 10 bases matching TRBD2. Germline V gene lookup returns CDR1 DFQATT and CDR2 SNEGSKA (reference sequence). This CDR3 is built from 13 residues. After removal of 3 bases from V and 10 bases from J, the junction contained 6 bases not matched to a gene. The CDR3 region has the DNA TGCAGTGCTAGTTTGCCTAGCGGGAGAGAGCAGTTCTTC. The encoded protein is CSASLPSGREQFF.

This chain connects TRBV15 to TRBJ1-1, with a possible D match to TRBD1 (6 bases). CDR1 LNHNV and CDR2 YYDKDF come from the germline V gene (reference sequence). V shed 6 bases and J shed 4 bases, with 6 bases lying between them. There are 11 residues in the CDR3. The CDR3 nucleotides read TGTGCCACCAGGGACAGCACTGAAGCTTTCTTT. Translating gives CATRDSTEAFF.

This clone was found a few times. V usage is TRBV2 and J usage is TRBJ1-1; TRBD1 is a possible D gene (5 bases). Germline loops: CDR1 SNHLY, CDR2 FYNNEI. The CDR3 contains 14 residues. Trimming removed 0 bases at V and 7 bases at J, with 12 bases between. The CDR3 loop reads CASSEAGEGYEAFF. The CDR3 DNA is TGTGCCAGCAGTGAAGCAGGGGAAGGGTATGAAGCTTTCTTT.

This chain joins TRBV5-1 and TRBJ1-2, with TRBD1 as a possible D gene (5 bases). Germline CDR1 reads SGHRS; CDR2 reads YFSETQ. The ends were cut back, 0 bases at V and 3 bases at J, with 12 bases in the middle. This CDR3 is built from 15 residues. The CDR3 DNA reads as TGCGCCAGCAGCTTGGAGGGCGGGGGAGACTATGGCTACACCTTC. Its translation is CASSLEGGGDYGYTF.

This clone was seen once. V usage is TRBV5-4 and J usage is TRBJ1-1; tentatively, D is TRBD1 (6 bases). The V gene lost 0 bases and the J gene lost 1 base, with 10 bases spanning the gap. From germline, CDR1 is SGHNT and CDR2 YYREEE (reference sequence). The CDR3 is 15 residues long. The CDR3 DNA is TGTGCCAGCAGCTTGGCCCCAGGGGAGAACACTGAAGCTTTCTTT. Its protein product is CASSLAPGENTEAFF.

The chain joins TRBV28 to TRBJ1-2; tentatively, D is TRBD1 (6 bases). This CDR3 contains 16 residues. Germline V lookup: CDR1 MDHEN, CDR2 SYDVKM. V lost 2 bases and J lost 6, with 19 bases in between. The CDR3 nucleotides read TGTGCCAGCAGTTTAGGGGAGACAGGCAGGCGGGATGGCTACACCTTC. Translated, it gives CASSLGETGRRDGYTF.

Here the CDR3 reads CATRGGSSGNTIYF. In DNA form, the CDR3 reads TGTGCCACCAGGGGGGGATCCTCTGGAAACACCATATATTTT. This rearrangement joins TRBV15 to TRBJ1-3; D may be TRBD1 (5 bases). The V gene's germline CDR1 is LNHNV and CDR2 YYDKDF (reference sequence). V was clipped by 6 bases and J by 0 bases, with 9 bases between them. The CDR3 covers 14 residues.

The chain recombines TRBV28 with TRBJ2-3; D is uncertain. Germline CDR1 MDHEN, CDR2 SYDVKM. CDR3 size: 11 residues. V was shortened by 7 bases and J by 9 bases, with 11 bases between the two germline ends. CDR3 DNA sequence: TGTGCCAGCATGGTTAGCCGGACGCAGTATTTT. It encodes CASMVSRTQYF.

The CDR3 DNA reads TGTGCCAGCAGCTTATTCCAGTCAGGGGAAGCTTTCTTT. It is translated as CASSLFQSGEAFF. V usage is TRBV7-3 and J usage is TRBJ1-1, with D perhaps TRBD1 (5 bases). The V and J ends lost 2 bases and 8 bases respectively, with 12 bases between them. The CDR3 runs 13 residues. CDR1 is SGHTA, CDR2 FQGTGA, per germline. The whole variable domain, remainder taken from reference TRBV7-3 and TRBJ1-1, is GAGVSQTPSNKVTEKGKYVELRCDPISGHTALYWYRQSLGQGPEFLIYFQGTGAADDSGLPNDRFFAVRPEGSVSTLKIQRTERGDSAVYLCASSLFQSGEAFFGQGTRLTVV.

The chain carries TRBV29-1 and TRBJ1-2; D possibly corresponds to TRBD1 (5 bases). Trimming removed 0 bases at V and 4 bases at J, with 9 bases between. CDR3 size: 13 residues. Germline assignment: CDR1 SQVTM and CDR2 ANQGSEA. The CDR3, as DNA: TGCAGCGTTGAAGAAGGCAGGGCCTATGGCTACACCTTC. Protein sequence: CSVEEGRAYGYTF.

The chain joins TRBV28 to TRBJ2-7; 8 bases align to TRBD2. The V gene end was trimmed by 5 bases and the J gene end by 4 bases; junction bases not matched to a gene: 10. The CDR3 totals 15 residues. From germline, CDR1 is MDHEN and CDR2 SYDVKM. CDR3 sequence: CASSNQLAANYEQYF. Here the CDR3 DNA reads TGTGCCAGCAGTAATCAACTAGCGGCCAATTACGAGCAGTACTTC.

This clone has more than one count but fewer than ten. V is TRBV28 and J is TRBJ1-4; no clear D. The CDR3 runs to 15 residues. Germline CDR1 is MDHEN and CDR2 is SYDVKM. Trimming stripped 5 bases from V and 5 bases from J, with 15 bases between. DNA for the CDR3: TGTGCCAGCAGTCGATCGGGGATCTTAAATGAAAAACTGTTTTTT. Its protein is CASSRSGILNEKLFF.

V gene TRBV29-1 combines with J gene TRBJ1-5; D is unclear. Trimming removed 4 bases from V and 0 bases from J, with 7 bases in between. The V gene's germline CDR1 is SQVTM and CDR2 ANQGSEA. The CDR3 runs 13 residues. DNA of the CDR3: TGCAGCGTTGGCGGATTTAGCAATCAGCCCCAGCATTTT. It encodes CSVGGFSNQPQHF.

The chain employs TRBV11-3 and TRBJ2-7, with 7 bases that match TRBD2. The CDR3 contains 14 residues. The V gene's germline CDR1 is SGHNT and CDR2 YENEEA. V shed 1 base, J shed 6 bases, and the junction held 6 bases outside the gene matches. This CDR3 reads CASSLGGGNREQYF. Written as DNA, the CDR3 is TGTGCCAGCAGCTTAGGGGGAGGGAACCGCGAGCAGTACTTC.

This chain connects TRBV28 to TRBJ2-3; 8 nucleotides align to TRBD1. The V segment lost 5 bases and the J segment 0 bases; nucleotides outside the gene matches: 4. Germline V lookup: CDR1 MDHEN, CDR2 SYDVKM. The CDR3 is 15 amino acids. In DNA form, the CDR3 reads TGTGCCAGCAGTCTACGGACAGGGAGCACAGATACGCAGTATTTT. Its protein product is CASSLRTGSTDTQYF.

This clone turned up a few times. V usage is TRBV25-1 and J usage is TRBJ1-6; 10 bases map to TRBD1. Germline CDR1 MGHDK, CDR2 SYGVNS. The CDR3 runs to 16 residues. V dropped 4 bases and J dropped 5; count of bases not matched to a gene: 5. DNA of the CDR3: TGTGCCAGCAGTGGGGGACAGGGGAGGAATAATTCACCCCTCCACTTT. This encodes CASSGGQGRNNSPLHF.

The chain uses TRBV7-9 and TRBJ2-6; D is undetermined. CDR3 length: 15 residues. The germline gives CDR1 SEHNR, CDR2 FQNEAQ (reference sequence). V was cut by 2 bases and J by 4 bases, with 9 bases left in between. Written as DNA, the CDR3 is TGTGCCAGCAGCTTACAACAGCCGGGGGCCAACGTCCTGACTTTC. It encodes CASSLQQPGANVLTF.

The J gene is TRBJ2-7, the V gene TRBV5-6; TRBD1 agrees at 7 bases. With V trimmed by 3 bases and J by 3 bases, 9 bases remained unmatched. Germline V CDR1 and CDR2: SGHDT, YYEEEE. The CDR3 runs 15 residues. Written as DNA, the CDR3 is TGTGCCAGCAGCTCTCCCACAGGGGCGGACTACGAGCAGTACTTC. This codes for CASSSPTGADYEQYF. Supplemented by reference TRBV5-6 and TRBJ2-7, the full variable domain reads DAGVTQSPTHLIKTRGQQVTLRCSPKSGHDTVSWYQQALGQGPQFIFQYYEEEERQRGNFPDRFSGHQFPNYSSELNVNALLLGDSALYLCASSSPTGADYEQYFGPGTRLTVT.

This chain links TRBV5-1 with TRBJ2-6, with D unclear. The CDR3 spans 14 residues. CDR1 is SGHRS, CDR2 YFSETQ, per germline. V lost 6 bases to trimming and J lost 4 bases, with 11 bases between them. CDR3 bases: TGCGCCAGCATGGTCGGGTTAGGGGCCAACGTCCTGACTTTC. Amino acid sequence: CASMVGLGANVLTF.

The V gene is TRBV6-2 or TRBV6-3, the J gene TRBJ2-5; 8 bases line up with TRBD2. Germline V gene lookup returns CDR1 MNHEY and CDR2 SVGEGT. This CDR3 has 14 residues. The V gene end was trimmed by 6 bases and the J gene end by 4 bases; junction bases not matched to a gene: 7. The DNA of the CDR3 is TGTGCCAGCAGCCCGGGAGGGCCAAGAGAGACCCAGTACTTC. This encodes CASSPGGPRETQYF.

V gene TRBV4-1 combines with J gene TRBJ2-5; no clear D gene. V lost 1 base and J lost 3, with 12 bases in between. This CDR3 spans 15 amino acids. Germline loops: CDR1 MGHRA, CDR2 YSYEKL. The CDR3 here is CASSQVAGQKETQYF. DNA of the CDR3: TGCGCCAGCAGCCAAGTGGCAGGTCAAAAAGAGACCCAGTACTTC.

This chain links TRBV28 with TRBJ1-2, with no clear D. The CDR3 is made up of 15 amino acids. V lost 4 bases to trimming and J lost 2 bases, with 14 bases between them. Germline loops: CDR1 MDHEN, CDR2 SYDVKM. In nucleotides, the CDR3 is TGTGCCAGCAGTTCGGGCGGCGGGAAGAACTATGGCTACACCTTC. It translates to CASSSGGGKNYGYTF.

This clone was recorded once. The CDR3 region has the DNA TGCGCCAGCAGTACCGGCAGGGAAGACTCCTACGAGCAGTACTTC. Translated, it gives CASSTGREDSYEQYF. The rearrangement links TRBV5-1 to TRBJ2-7; a weak D match, TRBD1 (5 bases). This CDR3 region has 15 residues. V was pared by 5 bases and J by 0 bases, with 15 bases between. CDR1 and CDR2 (germline): SGHRS, YFSETQ.

Turning to this clone: Germline is not matched at one junction end, which may reflect a read error. Here the CDR3 reads CASSQGLAKDF. In DNA form, the CDR3 reads TGTGCCAGCAGCCAGGGACTAGCTAAGGACTTC. This rearrangement joins TRBV7-2 to TRBJ2-7; the match to TRBD2 covers 9 bases. Per germline, CDR1 SGHTA and CDR2 FQGNSA. This CDR3 contains 11 residues.

The chain joins TRBV11-2 to TRBJ2-5; D uncertain. Looked up from germline, CDR1 is SGHAT and CDR2 is FQNNGV. This CDR3 spans 16 amino acids. Between the trimmed V and J ends, which lost 1 base and 1 base, there was a span of 13 bases. The CDR3 nucleotides read TGTGCCAGCAGCTTAGGTACGCGTGCCTTCCAAGAGACCCAGTACTTC. This sequence encodes CASSLGTRAFQETQYF.

The chain couples TRBV5-5 to TRBJ2-3; 7 nucleotides agree with TRBD1. This CDR3 is built from 14 residues. With V trimmed by 0 bases and J by 5 bases, 3 bases remained unmatched. Per the germline V gene, CDR1 is SGHKS and CDR2 is YYEKEE (reference sequence). The CDR3 spells CASSLVPGGDTQYF. The CDR3 DNA reads as TGTGCCAGCAGCTTGGTGCCAGGGGGAGATACGCAGTATTTT.